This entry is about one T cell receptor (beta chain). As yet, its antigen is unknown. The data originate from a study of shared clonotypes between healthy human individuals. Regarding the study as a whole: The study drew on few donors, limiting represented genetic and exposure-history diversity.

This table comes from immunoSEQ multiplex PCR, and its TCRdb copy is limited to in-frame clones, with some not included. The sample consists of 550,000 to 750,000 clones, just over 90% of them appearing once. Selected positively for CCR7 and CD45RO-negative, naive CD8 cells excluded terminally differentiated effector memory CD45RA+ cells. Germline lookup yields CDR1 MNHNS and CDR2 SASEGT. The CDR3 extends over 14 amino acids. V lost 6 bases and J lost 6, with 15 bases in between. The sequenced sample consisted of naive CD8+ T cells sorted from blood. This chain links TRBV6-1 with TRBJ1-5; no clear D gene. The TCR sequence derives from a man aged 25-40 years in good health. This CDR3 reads CASRELGLSQPQHF. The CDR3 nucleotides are TGTGCCAGCAGAGAACTGGGTTTGAGTCAGCCCCAGCATTTT.